Listed below are T cell receptor beta chains from one sample, sequenced in a study of cytomegalovirus exposure and HLA in healthy donors. TCRdb's copy holds only in-frame clones and misses some; the assay was immunoSEQ multiplex PCR. The repertoire holds 150,000 to 200,000 clones, with about 90% as singletons. Material for sequencing was PBMCs. The receptors were gathered from a girl under three years old in good health and CMV-seronegative. Both conserved end residues are part of each CDR3. D genes are given only for firm matches. For some rows the clone size is stated as once, few or many, or as a class when expanded; others skip it.

clone_size: .; d_call: .; v_call: TRBV7-2; j_call: TRBJ1-6; cdr3_nt: TGTGCCAGCAGCCCCACCGACGGCGGTCATAATTCACCCCTCCACTTT; cdr3_aa: CASSPTDGGHNSPLHF
clone_size: .; d_call: .; v_call: TRBV2; j_call: TRBJ1-6; cdr3_nt: TGTGCCAGCAGTGATACGGATTCACCCCTCCACTTT; cdr3_aa: CASSDTDSPLHF
clone_size: once; d_call: TRBD2; v_call: TRBV7-9; j_call: TRBJ2-7; cdr3_nt: TGTGCCAGCAGCTTAGCTTGGCGGGGGTCCTACGAGCAGTACTTC; cdr3_aa: CASSLAWRGSYEQYF
clone_size: .; d_call: TRBD1; v_call: TRBV5-4; j_call: TRBJ1-1; cdr3_nt: TGTGCCAGCAGCTTGGGAGCCAGGGGGGAACCGAACACTGAAGCTTTCTTT; cdr3_aa: CASSLGARGEPNTEAFF
clone_size: .; d_call: TRBD1; v_call: TRBV4-2; j_call: TRBJ2-4; cdr3_nt: TGTGCCAGCAGCCAAGATTTCAGTCAGCTCCAGGGGGCATCCAAAAACATTCAGTACTTC; cdr3_aa: CASSQDFSQLQGASKNIQYF
clone_size: .; d_call: .; v_call: TRBV30; j_call: TRBJ2-2; cdr3_nt: TGTGCCTGGAATCAACAGGCCGGGGAGCTGTTTTTT; cdr3_aa: CAWNQQAGELFF
clone_size: once; d_call: TRBD1; v_call: TRBV4-1; j_call: TRBJ2-1; cdr3_nt: TGCGCCAGCAGCCACTCCGGGACAGGGTACAATGAGCAGTTCTTC; cdr3_aa: CASSHSGTGYNEQFF
clone_size: .; d_call: TRBD1; v_call: TRBV4-1; j_call: TRBJ1-2; cdr3_nt: TGCGCCAGCAGCCATATGCCCGGGACAGGTGACTATGGCTACACCTTC; cdr3_aa: CASSHMPGTGDYGYTF
clone_size: once; d_call: .; v_call: TRBV6-5; j_call: TRBJ2-7; cdr3_nt: TGTGCCAGCGCGGGGCTACCCGGACTCGAGCAGTACTTC; cdr3_aa: CASAGLPGLEQYF
clone_size: .; d_call: TRBD1; v_call: TRBV5-6; j_call: TRBJ1-2; cdr3_nt: TGTGCCAGCAGCCCGGGACAGGGCGCGGGGGGTGGCTACACCTTC; cdr3_aa: CASSPGQGAGGGYTF
clone_size: .; d_call: TRBD2; v_call: TRBV30; j_call: TRBJ2-1; cdr3_nt: TGTGCCTGGAGTGTACTAGCGGGGGTGGAATTACGGTTCTTC; cdr3_aa: CAWSVLAGVELRFF
clone_size: .; d_call: TRBD2; v_call: TRBV2; j_call: TRBJ2-1; cdr3_nt: TGTGCCAGCTCGAAGACTAGCGGGAGTTACAATGAGCAGTTCTTC; cdr3_aa: CASSKTSGSYNEQFF
clone_size: .; d_call: TRBD2; v_call: TRBV2; j_call: TRBJ2-3; cdr3_nt: TGTGCCAGCAGTGAAGCCCGGGGGGGCACAGATACGCAGTATTTT; cdr3_aa: CASSEARGGTDTQYF
clone_size: .; d_call: TRBD2; v_call: TRBV19; j_call: TRBJ2-1; cdr3_nt: TGTGCCAGTAGAAAAAAGGGACTACCGGAGTACAATGAGCAGTTCTTC; cdr3_aa: CASRKKGLPEYNEQFF
clone_size: once; d_call: .; v_call: TRBV27; j_call: TRBJ1-6; cdr3_nt: TGTGCCAGCAAGGCGGGACGGATGAATATAGGTTCACCCCTCCACTTT; cdr3_aa: CASKAGRMNIGSPLHF
clone_size: .; d_call: TRBD2; v_call: TRBV4-3; j_call: TRBJ2-2; cdr3_nt: TGCGCCAGCAGCCAAGAGAGGACTAGCATCGGGGAGCTGTTTTTT; cdr3_aa: CASSQERTSIGELFF
clone_size: .; d_call: .; v_call: TRBV10-3; j_call: TRBJ1-2; cdr3_nt: TGTGCCATCAGTGACGTTAACTATGGCTACACCTTC; cdr3_aa: CAISDVNYGYTF
clone_size: few; d_call: .; v_call: TRBV5-4; j_call: TRBJ2-2; cdr3_nt: TGTGCCAGCAGCTTGGCCCCGGGTACCGGGGAGCTGTTTTTT; cdr3_aa: CASSLAPGTGELFF
clone_size: .; d_call: TRBD1; v_call: TRBV4-2; j_call: TRBJ1-2; cdr3_nt: TGTGCCAGCAGCCAAGATGCGGGACAGAACAACTATGGCTACACCTTC; cdr3_aa: CASSQDAGQNNYGYTF
clone_size: .; d_call: .; v_call: TRBV6-1; j_call: TRBJ1-2; cdr3_nt: TGTGCCAGCAGGAGCCGGGACATCGTCTATGGCTACACCTTC; cdr3_aa: CASRSRDIVYGYTF
clone_size: once; d_call: .; v_call: TRBV15; j_call: TRBJ1-2; cdr3_nt: TGTGCCACCAGCAGAGATCGGGGGATTAACTATGGCTACACCTTC; cdr3_aa: CATSRDRGINYGYTF
clone_size: .; d_call: .; v_call: TRBV5-8; j_call: TRBJ1-5; cdr3_nt: TGTGCCAGCAGCTTTGATGTGGGGGGATACAATCAGCCCCAGCATTTT; cdr3_aa: CASSFDVGGYNQPQHF
clone_size: .; d_call: TRBD1; v_call: TRBV27; j_call: TRBJ1-4; cdr3_nt: TGTGCCAGCAGTTCCCCGGGACAGGGGGATGAAAAACTGTTTTTT; cdr3_aa: CASSSPGQGDEKLFF
clone_size: .; d_call: .; v_call: TRBV6-5; j_call: TRBJ1-1; cdr3_nt: TGTGCCAGCAGTTACACAGCTACCATGAACACTGAAGCTTTCTTT; cdr3_aa: CASSYTATMNTEAFF
clone_size: .; d_call: TRBD2; v_call: TRBV19; j_call: TRBJ2-7; cdr3_nt: TGTGCCAGTAGTATGGGTAGCGGGGGGGCGAGGGAGCAGTACTTC; cdr3_aa: CASSMGSGGAREQYF
clone_size: .; d_call: .; v_call: TRBV25-1; j_call: TRBJ2-1; cdr3_nt: TGTGCCAGCAGTGATGTCGTACTCTCCTACAATGAGCAGTTCTTC; cdr3_aa: CASSDVVLSYNEQFF